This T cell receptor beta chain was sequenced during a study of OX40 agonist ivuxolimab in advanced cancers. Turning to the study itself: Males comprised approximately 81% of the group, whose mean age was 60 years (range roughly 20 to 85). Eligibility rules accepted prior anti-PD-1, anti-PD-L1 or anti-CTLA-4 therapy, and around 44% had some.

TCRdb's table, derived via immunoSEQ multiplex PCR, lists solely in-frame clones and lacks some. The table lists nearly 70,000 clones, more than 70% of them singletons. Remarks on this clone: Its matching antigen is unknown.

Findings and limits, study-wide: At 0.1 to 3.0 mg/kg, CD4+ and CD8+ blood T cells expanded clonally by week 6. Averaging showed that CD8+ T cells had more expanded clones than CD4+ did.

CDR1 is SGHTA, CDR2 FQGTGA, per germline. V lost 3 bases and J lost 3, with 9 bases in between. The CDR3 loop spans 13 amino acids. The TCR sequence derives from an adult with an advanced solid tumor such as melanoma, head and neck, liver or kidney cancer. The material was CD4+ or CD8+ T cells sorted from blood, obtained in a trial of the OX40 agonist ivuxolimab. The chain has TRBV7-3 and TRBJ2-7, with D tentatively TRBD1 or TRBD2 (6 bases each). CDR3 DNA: TGTGCCAGCAGCTTTGGAGGGGGCTACGAGCAGTACTTC. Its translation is CASSFGGGYEQYF.